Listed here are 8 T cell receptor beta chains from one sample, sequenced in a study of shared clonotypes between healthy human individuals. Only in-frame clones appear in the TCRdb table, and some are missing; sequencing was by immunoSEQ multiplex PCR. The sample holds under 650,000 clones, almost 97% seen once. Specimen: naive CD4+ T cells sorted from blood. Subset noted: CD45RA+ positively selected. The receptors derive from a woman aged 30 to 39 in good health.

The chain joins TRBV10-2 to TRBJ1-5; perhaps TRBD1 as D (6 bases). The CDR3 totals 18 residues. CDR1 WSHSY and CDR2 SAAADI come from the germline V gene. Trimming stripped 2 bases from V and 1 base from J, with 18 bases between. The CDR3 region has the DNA TGCGCCAGCAGTGAGGCCCTAGACAGGACCGGAAGCAATCAGCCCCAGCATTTT. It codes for CASSEALDRTGSNQPQHF.

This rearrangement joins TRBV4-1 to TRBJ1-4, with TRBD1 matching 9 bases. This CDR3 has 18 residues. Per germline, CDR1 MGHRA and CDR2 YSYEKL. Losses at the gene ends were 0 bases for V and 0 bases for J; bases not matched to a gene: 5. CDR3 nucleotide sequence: TGCGCCAGCAGCCAAGACTCGACAGGGGGAGCAACTAATGAAAAACTGTTTTTT. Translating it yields CASSQDSTGGATNEKLFF.

This CDR3 is CASSLVAGTGREQYF. The CDR3 DNA reads TGCGCCAGCAGCTTGGTAGCCGGGACAGGGCGCGAGCAGTACTTC. The chain uses TRBV5-1 and TRBJ2-7, with TRBD1 identical over 9 bases. J gave up 6 bases and V 0 bases, and 7 bases lay outside the gene matches. CDR3 length: 15 amino acids. In germline, CDR1 is SGHRS, CDR2 YFSETQ.

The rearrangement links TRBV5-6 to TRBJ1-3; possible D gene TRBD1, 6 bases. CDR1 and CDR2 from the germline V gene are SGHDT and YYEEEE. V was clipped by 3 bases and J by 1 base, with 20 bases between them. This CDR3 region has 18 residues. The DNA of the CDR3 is TGTGCCAGCAGCTACCAGTCGACAGGTATGGTATCTGGAAACACCATATATTTT. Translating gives CASSYQSTGMVSGNTIYF. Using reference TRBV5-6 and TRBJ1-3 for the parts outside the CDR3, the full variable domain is DAGVTQSPTHLIKTRGQQVTLRCSPKSGHDTVSWYQQALGQGPQFIFQYYEEEERQRGNFPDRFSGHQFPNYSSELNVNALLLGDSALYLCASSYQSTGMVSGNTIYFGEGSWLTVV.

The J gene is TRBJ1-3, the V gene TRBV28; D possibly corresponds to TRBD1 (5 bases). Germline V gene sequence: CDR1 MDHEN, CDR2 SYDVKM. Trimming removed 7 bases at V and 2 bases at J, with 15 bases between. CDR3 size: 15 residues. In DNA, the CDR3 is TGTGCCAGCACCCTGCGCGGGGCAGCTGGAAACACCATATATTTT. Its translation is CASTLRGAAGNTIYF. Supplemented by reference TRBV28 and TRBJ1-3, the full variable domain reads DVKVTQSSRYLVKRTGEKVFLECVQDMDHENMFWYRQDPGLGLRLIYFSYDVKMKEKGDIPEGYSVSREKKERFSLILESASTNQTSMYLCASTLRGAAGNTIYFGEGSWLTVV.

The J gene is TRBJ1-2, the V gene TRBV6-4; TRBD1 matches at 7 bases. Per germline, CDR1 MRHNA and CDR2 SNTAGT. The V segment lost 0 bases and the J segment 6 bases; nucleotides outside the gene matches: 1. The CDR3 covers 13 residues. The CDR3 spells CASSDSTGNGYTF. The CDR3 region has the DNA TGTGCCAGCAGTGACTCGACAGGGAATGGCTACACCTTC.

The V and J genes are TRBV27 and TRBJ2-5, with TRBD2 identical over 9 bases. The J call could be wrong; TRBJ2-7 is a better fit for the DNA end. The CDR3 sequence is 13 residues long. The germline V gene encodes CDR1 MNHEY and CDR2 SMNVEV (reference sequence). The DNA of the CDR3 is TGTGCCAGCAGCCCATGGACTAGCGCCGAGCAGTACTTC. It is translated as CASSPWTSAEQYF.

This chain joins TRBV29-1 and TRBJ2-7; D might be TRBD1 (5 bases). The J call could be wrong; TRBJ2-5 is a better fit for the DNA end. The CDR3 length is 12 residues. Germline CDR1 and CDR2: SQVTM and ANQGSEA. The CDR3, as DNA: TGCAGCGTCGGACACCTACAAGAGACCCAGTACTTC. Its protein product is CSVGHLQETQYF.